This TCR beta chain was identified during a study of T cell repertoires in cytomegalovirus infection. Germline CDR1 reads SGHVS; CDR2 reads FNYEAQ. CDR3 length: 13 amino acids. The V and J ends lost 5 bases and 10 bases respectively, with 15 bases between them. This clonotype was seen many times. Its antigen is as yet unknown. Study-wide results and limits: There were HLA-C-restricted CMV-specific TCR beta clonotypes dominating the ex vivo response.

TCRdb ran MiXCR on the reads and lists one entry per CDR3 protein. The sample yields 450,000 to 600,000 distinct CDR3 sequences, around 11% seen once. The sequence came from a human donor in good health (CMV status not recorded). Some clones in this sample may be carry-over from other donors' samples. The chain is built from TRBV7-6 and TRBJ2-1; the D gene is possibly TRBD1 (5 bases). The sequencing input was PBMCs. Here the CDR3 reads CASSRAGIGEQFF. CDR3 sequence (DNA): TGTGCCAGCAGCCGCGCAGGGATAGGGGAGCAGTTCTTC.